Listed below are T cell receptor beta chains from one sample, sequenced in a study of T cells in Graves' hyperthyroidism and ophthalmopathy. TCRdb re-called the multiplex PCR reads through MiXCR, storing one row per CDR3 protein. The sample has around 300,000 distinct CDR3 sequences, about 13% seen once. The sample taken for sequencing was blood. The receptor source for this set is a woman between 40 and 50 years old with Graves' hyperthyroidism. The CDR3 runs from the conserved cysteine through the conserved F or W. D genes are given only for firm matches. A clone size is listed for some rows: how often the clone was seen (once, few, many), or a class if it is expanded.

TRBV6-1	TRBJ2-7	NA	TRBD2	TGTGCCAGCTTGAGCCGGGGGGGTTCCTACGAGCAGCACTTC	CASLSRGGSYEQHF
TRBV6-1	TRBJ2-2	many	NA	TGTGCCAGCAGTGAACCAAGGGGCACCGGGGAGCTGTTTTTT	CASSEPRGTGELFF
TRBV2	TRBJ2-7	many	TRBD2	TGTGCCAGCAAGGGGACTAGCGGGACCTACGAGCAGTACTTC	CASKGTSGTYEQYF
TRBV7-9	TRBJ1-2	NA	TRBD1	TGTGCCAGCAGACAGGGGGCGATCGATGGCTACACCTTC	CASRQGAIDGYTF
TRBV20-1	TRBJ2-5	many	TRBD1	TGCAGTGCCCCGGACAGGGCAACTCAAGAGACCCAGTACTTC	CSAPDRATQETQYF
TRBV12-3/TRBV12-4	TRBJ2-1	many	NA	TGTGCCAGCAGACTCGTAGCCCACAATGAGCAGTTCTTC	CASRLVAHNEQFF
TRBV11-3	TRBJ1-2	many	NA	TGTGCCAGCAGCTTAACGCGACCTTCTAACTATGGCTACACCTTC	CASSLTRPSNYGYTF
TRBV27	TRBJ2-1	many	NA	TGTGCCAGCAGCCTGGCCGGGGGGCGCGGTGAGCAGTTCTTC	CASSLAGGRGEQFF
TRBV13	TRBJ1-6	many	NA	TGTGCCAGCAGCTCCACATACAGAGGACCTAATTCACCCCTCCACTTT	CASSSTYRGPNSPLHF
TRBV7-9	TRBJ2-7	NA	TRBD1	TGTGCCAGCAGCTCCTCGGACAGGGGGAACGAGCAGTACTTC	CASSSSDRGNEQYF
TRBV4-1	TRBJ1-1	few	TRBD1	TGCGCCAGCAGCCAAGACGGACAGGGGAGGAGGAACACTGAAGCTTTCTTT	CASSQDGQGRRNTEAFF
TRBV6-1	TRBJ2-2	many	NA	TGTGCCAGCAGTCGTTCCACCGGGGAGCTGTTTTTT	CASSRSTGELFF
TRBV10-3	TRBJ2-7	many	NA	TGTGCCATCAGTGAGAACCCAGGACTCCGCAATCCCTACGAGCAGTACTTC	CAISENPGLRNPYEQYF
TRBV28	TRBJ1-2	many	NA	TGTGCCAGCAACGCTCAGTATGGCTACACCTTC	CASNAQYGYTF
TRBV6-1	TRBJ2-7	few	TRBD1	TGTGCCAGCAGTGGGACAGGGAGGAACGAGCAGTACTTC	CASSGTGRNEQYF
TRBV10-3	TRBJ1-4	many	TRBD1	TGTGCCATCAGTATCGACAGGGATAATGAAAAACTGTTTTTT	CAISIDRDNEKLFF
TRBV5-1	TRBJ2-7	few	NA	TGCGCCAGCGCCAGGACAGAAAGCTCCTACGAGCAGTACTTC	CASARTESSYEQYF
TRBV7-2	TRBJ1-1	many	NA	TGTGCCAGCAGCCCCATGGGGGGTACGAACACTGAAGCTTTCTTT	CASSPMGGTNTEAFF
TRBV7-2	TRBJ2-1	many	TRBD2	TGTGCCAGCAGCCTAAGGGCGGGAGGGATATCCTACAATGAGCAGTTCTTC	CASSLRAGGISYNEQFF
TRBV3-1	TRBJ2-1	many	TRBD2	TGTGCCAGCAGCCCCGTAGCGGGTGAGCAGTTCTTC	CASSPVAGEQFF
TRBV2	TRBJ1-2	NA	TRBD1	TGTGCCAGCAAGCCGGGACAGGGTTATGGCTACACCTTC	CASKPGQGYGYTF
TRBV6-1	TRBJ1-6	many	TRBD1	TGTGCCAGCAGTAATGCCGGGACAGGGTGGACACCCCTCCACTTT	CASSNAGTGWTPLHF
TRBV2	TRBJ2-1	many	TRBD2	TGTGCCAGCAGAGTAGCGGGACGCCACAATGAGCAGTTCTTC	CASRVAGRHNEQFF
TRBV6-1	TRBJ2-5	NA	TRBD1	TGTGCCAGCAGTGAAGTAAGGGACAGACAAGAGACCCAGTACTTC	CASSEVRDRQETQYF
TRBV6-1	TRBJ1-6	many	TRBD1	TGTGCCAGCAGTGAGGACAGGATTTTACCCCTCCACTTT	CASSEDRILPLHF
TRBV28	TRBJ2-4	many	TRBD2	TGTGCCAGCGCGCTAGCGGGAGGGCCGAGGGAAAACATTCAGTACTTC	CASALAGGPRENIQYF
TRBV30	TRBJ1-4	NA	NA	TGTGCCTGCGCCCGGAGGACCACTTTCGGGCGGGAAAAACTGTTTTTT	CACARRTTFGREKLFF
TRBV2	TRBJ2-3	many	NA	TGTGCCAGCAGTGAACGGAGCACAGATACGCAGTATTTT	CASSERSTDTQYF
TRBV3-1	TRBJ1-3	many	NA	TGTGCCAGCAGCCAAGAGGGTCAAAACACCATATATTTT	CASSQEGQNTIYF